A single sample gave rise to the 19 T cell receptor beta chains below, sequenced in a study of CD8+ T cells in alopecia areata. Following RNA extraction, reverse transcription yielded cDNA that acted as the sequencing template. Only in-frame clones appear in the TCRdb table, and some are missing; sequencing was by immunoSEQ multiplex PCR. The sample consists of some 170,000 clones, approximately 70% of them appearing once. Here the sequenced sample was CD8+ T cells sorted from blood, taken at week 0. The receptors originated from a human donor with alopecia areata.

This clone was detected only a few times. The genes are TRBV29-1 and TRBJ2-7, with D possibly being TRBD1 (5 bases). The V end was cut by 2 bases, the J end by 0 bases, with 11 bases between. Germline CDR1 is SQVTM and CDR2 is ANQGSEA. This CDR3 region has 14 residues. CDR3 sequence: CSVEKLDSSYEQYF. The CDR3 DNA follows: TGCAGCGTTGAAAAACTCGACAGCTCCTACGAGCAGTACTTC.

The rearrangement joins TRBV6-4 to TRBJ2-3; 9 bases are a match to TRBD2. V was pared by 5 bases and J by 1 base, with 4 bases of the junction left unmatched. The CDR3 loop spans 15 amino acids. In germline, CDR1 is MRHNA, CDR2 SNTAGT. For the CDR3, the DNA is TGTGCCAGCAGTCCCTCTAGCGGGGGCACAGATACGCAGTATTTT. This translates into CASSPSSGGTDTQYF.

The rearrangement joins TRBV5-1 to TRBJ2-7; 12 bases align to TRBD1. The CDR3 length is 15 residues. V was clipped by 6 bases and J by 2 bases; unmatched bases: 6. Germline assignment: CDR1 SGHRS and CDR2 YFSETQ. The CDR3 here is CASNGGTGGPYEQYF. In DNA, the CDR3 is TGCGCCAGCAACGGCGGGACAGGGGGCCCCTACGAGCAGTACTTC.

This clone has a single count. The chain couples TRBV2 to TRBJ1-1; D unclear. The CDR3 is 13 amino acids. The V end was cut by 4 bases, the J end by 8 bases, with 14 bases between. Per the germline V gene, CDR1 is SNHLY and CDR2 is FYNNEI. This chain's CDR3 is CASSGSALWEAFF. CDR3 nucleotides: TGTGCCAGCAGTGGGTCCGCCCTCTGGGAAGCTTTCTTT. Together with reference TRBV2 and TRBJ1-1, the CDR3 gives the full variable domain: EPEVTQTPSHQVTQMGQEVILRCVPISNHLYFYWYRQILGQKVEFLVSFYNNEISEKSEIFDDQFSVERPDGSNFTLKIRSTKLEDSAMYFCASSGSALWEAFFGQGTRLTVV.

The rearrangement joins TRBV11-2 to TRBJ2-7, with D maybe TRBD2 (5 bases). V was cut by 7 bases and J by 7 bases, with 17 bases left in between. The germline CDR1 and CDR2 sequences are SGHAT and FQNNGV. The CDR3 is 13 amino acids. Here the CDR3 reads CASIGEGVLEQYF. CDR3 coding DNA: TGTGCCAGCATCGGAGAGGGTGTGCTTGAGCAGTACTTC.

The CDR3 sequence is CATSSLNYGYTF. As DNA, the CDR3 is TGTGCCACCAGCAGCCTTAACTATGGCTACACCTTC. The chain employs TRBV10-3 and TRBJ1-2; no definite D call. This CDR3 contains 12 residues. The germline V gene has CDR1 ENHRY and CDR2 SYGVKD. Trimming took 10 bases from V and 1 from J, leaving 10 bases between them.

Details on this clone: The sample carries other DNA sequences with the same CDR3. The chain uses TRBV2 and TRBJ2-3, with no clear D. V lost 6 bases and J lost 3, with 10 bases in between. The CDR3 runs to 13 residues. Per the germline V gene, CDR1 is SNHLY and CDR2 is FYNNEI. The CDR3 is CASRGTSTDTQYF. The CDR3 coding sequence is TGTGCCAGCAGGGGCACGTCGACAGATACGCAGTATTTT.

This clone was found a few times. V usage is TRBV4-1 and J usage is TRBJ1-2, with D uncertain. CDR1 is MGHRA, CDR2 YSYEKL, per germline. This CDR3 is 14 amino acids long. V was cut by 0 bases and J by 2 bases, with 7 bases left in between. CDR3 sequence reads: CASSQDTANYGYTF. CDR3 DNA: TGCGCCAGCAGCCAAGATACAGCGAACTATGGCTACACCTTC.

The chain links TRBV9 to TRBJ1-2; TRBD1 agrees at 8 bases. This CDR3 has 14 amino acids. Germline assignment: CDR1 SGDLS and CDR2 YYNGEE. Trimming cost V 4 bases and J 6 bases; bases outside gene matches: 8. CDR3 in amino acids: CASSSDRGRDGYTF. CDR3 nucleotides: TGTGCCAGCAGCTCCGACAGGGGCAGGGATGGCTACACCTTC.

The chain joins TRBV15 to TRBJ2-6; no reliable D call. The CDR3 runs 15 residues. The V and J ends lost 4 bases and 1 base respectively, with 8 bases between them. Germline lookup yields CDR1 LNHNV and CDR2 YYDKDF (reference sequence). In DNA, the CDR3 is TGTGCCACCAGCACCCGCACTTCTGGGGCCAACGTCCTGACTTTC. Encoded protein: CATSTRTSGANVLTF. The variable domain in full, with the rest retrieved from reference TRBV15 and TRBJ2-6, is DAMVIQNPRYQVTQFGKPVTLSCSQTLNHNVMYWYQQKSSQAPKLLFHYYDKDFNNEADTPDNFQSRRPNTSFCFLDIRSPGLGDTAMYLCATSTRTSGANVLTFGAGSRLTVL.

The chain carries TRBV30 and TRBJ2-5; 7 positions match TRBD2. The CDR3 runs to 13 residues. Per the germline V gene, CDR1 is GTSNPN and CDR2 is SVGIG (reference sequence). Unmatched junction bases numbered 4, after V lost 4 bases and J lost 2 bases. The CDR3 protein is CAWNWGGQETQYF. As DNA, the CDR3 is TGTGCCTGGAATTGGGGGGGTCAAGAGACCCAGTACTTC.

This clone was recorded a few times. This sequence joins TRBV6-1 and TRBJ2-1; D may be TRBD1 (6 bases). Germline-derived CDR1 and CDR2 are MNHNS and SASEGT. Deletions cut 6 bases from V and 0 bases from J, with 12 bases between. The CDR3 extends over 15 amino acids. The CDR3 region has the DNA TGTGCCAGCAGCACAGGGTTGAGCTCCTACAATGAGCAGTTCTTC. Translation gives CASSTGLSSYNEQFF.

This chain joins TRBV5-6 and TRBJ2-5, with D perhaps being TRBD1 or TRBD2 (5 bases each). Per germline, CDR1 SGHDT and CDR2 YYEEEE. V lost 4 bases, J lost 3 bases, and 13 bases lay in between. CDR3 size: 14 residues. The CDR3 loop reads CASSAGTEEETQYF. The CDR3 bases are TGTGCCAGCAGCGCCGGGACGGAAGAAGAGACCCAGTACTTC.

The chain recombines TRBV15 with TRBJ2-7; 7 bases line up with TRBD2. The CDR3 sequence is 15 residues long. Germline V gives CDR1 LNHNV, CDR2 YYDKDF (reference sequence). The V segment lost 5 bases and the J segment 4 bases; nucleotides outside the gene matches: 11. CDR3 region: CATSPVIRGGYEQYF. The CDR3 DNA reads as TGTGCCACCAGCCCCGTTATTAGGGGAGGGTACGAGCAGTACTTC. The full variable domain, completed using reference TRBV15 and TRBJ2-7, is DAMVIQNPRYQVTQFGKPVTLSCSQTLNHNVMYWYQQKSSQAPKLLFHYYDKDFNNEADTPDNFQSRRPNTSFCFLDIRSPGLGDTAMYLCATSPVIRGGYEQYFGPGTRLTVT.

In the case of this clone: This sample also contains other DNA sequences that code for the same CDR3. V usage is TRBV11-2 and J usage is TRBJ1-1, with D hard to call. Trimming took off 3 bases at V and 1 base at J, with 3 bases between the two ends. The CDR3 runs 12 residues. The germline gives CDR1 SGHAT, CDR2 FQNNGV. The CDR3, as DNA: TGTGCCAGCAGCTTTCCGAACACTGAAGCTTTCTTT. It specifies CASSFPNTEAFF.

The chain uses TRBV30 and TRBJ2-7; possibly TRBD2 for D (5 bases). The V gene lost 0 bases and the J gene lost 2 bases, with 11 bases spanning the gap. This CDR3 region has 14 residues. CDR1 is GTSNPN, CDR2 SVGIG, per germline (reference sequence). In nucleotides, the CDR3 is TGTGCCTGGAGTGTACTTAGAGGGACCTACGAGCAGTACTTC. It is translated as CAWSVLRGTYEQYF.

This chain links TRBV7-9 with TRBJ2-7; a weak D match, TRBD2 (6 bases). This CDR3 has 15 residues. V shed 0 bases and J shed 6 bases, with 15 bases lying between them. The V gene's germline CDR1 is SEHNR and CDR2 FQNEAQ (reference sequence). CDR3 sequence: CASSLAVRGIREQYF. The CDR3, as DNA: TGTGCCAGCAGCTTAGCGGTACGCGGGATCCGCGAGCAGTACTTC.

The gene calls are TRBV29-1 and TRBJ1-2; 8 nucleotides align to TRBD1. V shed 6 bases, J shed 3 bases, and the junction held 6 bases outside the gene matches. This CDR3 is built from 13 residues. The germline gives CDR1 SQVTM, CDR2 ANQGSEA. As DNA, the CDR3 is TGCAGCGTGGGGACAGGCGGTTACTATGGCTACACCTTC. It encodes CSVGTGGYYGYTF.

The CDR3 here is CASSEPRGSGGFNEQFF. The CDR3, as DNA: TGTGCCAGCAGTGAGCCGCGGGGTAGCGGGGGCTTCAATGAGCAGTTCTTC. The J gene is TRBJ2-1, the V gene TRBV2; TRBD2 agrees at 9 bases. The trim removed 3 bases at V and 6 bases at J, leaving 12 bases unmatched. CDR3 size: 17 residues. Per germline, CDR1 SNHLY and CDR2 FYNNEI.